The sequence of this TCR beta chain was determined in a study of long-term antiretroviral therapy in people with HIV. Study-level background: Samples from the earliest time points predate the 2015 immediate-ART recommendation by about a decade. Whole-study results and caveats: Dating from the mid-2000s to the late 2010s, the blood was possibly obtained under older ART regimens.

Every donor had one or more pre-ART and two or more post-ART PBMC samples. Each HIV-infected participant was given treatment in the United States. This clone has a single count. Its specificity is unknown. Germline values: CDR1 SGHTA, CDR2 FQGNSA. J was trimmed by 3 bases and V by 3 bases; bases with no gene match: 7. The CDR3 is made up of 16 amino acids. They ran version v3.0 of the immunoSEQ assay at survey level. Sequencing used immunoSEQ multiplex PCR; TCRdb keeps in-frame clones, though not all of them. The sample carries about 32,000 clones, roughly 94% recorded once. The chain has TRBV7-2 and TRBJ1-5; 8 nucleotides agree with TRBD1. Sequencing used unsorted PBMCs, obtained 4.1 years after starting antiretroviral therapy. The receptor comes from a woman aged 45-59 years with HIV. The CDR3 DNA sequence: TGTGCCAGCAGCTTGGCAGGGGGCGGAAACAATCAGCCCCAGCATTTT. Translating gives CASSLAGGGNNQPQHF.